This is a list of T cell receptor beta chains from one sample in a study of T-cell reconstitution after alpha-beta-depleted transplantation in children. Each CDR3 protein is one row after TCRdb ran MiXCR on the PCR reads. The data hold around 530,000 distinct CDR3 sequences, with approximately 29% observed a single time. The sequences come from PBMCs from the stem cell graft donor, collected from the stem cell graft. Source of these receptors: a human donor who donated a stem cell graft to a child with aplastic anemia. The conserved cysteine and the conserved F or W are not part of the CDR3 here. Each record gives: V gene, clone size, CDR3 protein. A clone size is listed for some rows: how often the clone was seen (once, few, many), or a class if it is expanded.

>TRBV7-2|many
ASSLILAGGSYEQY
>TRBV5-4|NA
ASSLDRASGNTIY
>TRBV12-5|NA
ASGLVLVGGVSSYNEQF
>TRBV20-1|few
SVKQGAGNQPQH
>TRBV6-1|few
ASSYKRFTEAF
>TRBV5-1|few
ASSLGTGTSGQETQY
>TRBV29-1|few
SVEGQGLTDTQY
>TRBV4-3|few
ASSQVRGSHGYT
>TRBV20-1|few
SARTSGFEQY
>TRBV12-3/TRBV12-4|few
ASSLGDSGELF
>TRBV4-3|few
ASSHEHTAGGTDTQY
>TRBV7-9|NA
ASSLVEYHEQY
>TRBV29-1|few
IVFDPAKNIQY
>TRBV4-2|NA
ASSQDGLAGGPLNEQF
>TRBV7-9|NA
ASSLGSGAEAF
>TRBV24-1|few
ATSVSGSYNEQF
>TRBV7-8|few
ASSGRDRGKSTEAF
>TRBV10-3|NA
AISGGTSGRGPYEQY
>TRBV27|few
ASGYEVPFGGDEQF
>TRBV3-1|few
ASSQTGTRNTGELF